One sample yielded the 18 T cell receptor beta chains listed below, sequenced in a study of response to subunit inactivated influenza vaccine. TCRdb redid the calling of the RT-PCR reads with MiXCR, one entry per CDR3 protein. The data show 750,000 to 850,000 distinct CDR3 sequences, around a sixth seen once. Sequenced material: PBMCs from blood, taken more than 4 days after vaccination. The source is a man aged 45-65 years who received an inactivated influenza vaccine.

This clonotype appeared a few times. CDR3 nucleotide sequence: TGTGCCAGCAGCGCCCGGGACTGGGGGACGGGGAGTGAGCAGTTCTTC. Amino acid sequence: CASSARDWGTGSEQFF. The genes are TRBV7-9 and TRBJ2-1, with D maybe TRBD2 (6 bases). V was clipped by 5 bases and J by 9 bases, with 23 bases between them. Germline values: CDR1 SEHNR, CDR2 FQNEAQ (reference sequence). The CDR3 is 16 amino acids.

This clonotype came up a few times. V is TRBV28 and J is TRBJ1-2, with 9 bases matching TRBD1. Germline loops: CDR1 MDHEN, CDR2 SYDVKM. V lost 6 bases to trimming and J lost 4 bases; unmatched junction nucleotides: 9. The CDR3 length is 15 residues. In DNA, the CDR3 is TGTGCCAGCAGCTCTAACAGGGGGCCGAGCTATGGCTACACCTTC. Translation: CASSSNRGPSYGYTF.

This clonotype has only a few counts. This chain uses TRBV30 with TRBJ2-1, with 7 bases matching TRBD1. The CDR3 is 13 amino acids. CDR1 is GTSNPN and CDR2 is SVGIG in the germline V gene (reference sequence). Trimming took 0 bases from V and 15 from J; bases not matched to a gene: 11. CDR3 amino acids: CAWSVMFRQGPFF. Here the CDR3 DNA reads TGTGCCTGGAGTGTGATGTTTCGACAGGGTCCGTTCTTC.

This clonotype was counted only a few times. The DNA for the CDR3 is TGCGCCAGCAGCCAAGATTGGAGCGGTATATCACATACGCAGTATTTT. It encodes CASSQDWSGISHTQYF. The V call is TRBV4-3, the J call TRBJ2-3; D is possibly TRBD2 (5 bases). The CDR3 is 16 residues long. Germline lookup yields CDR1 LGHNA and CDR2 YSLEER. Trimming removed 0 bases from V and 7 bases from J, with 17 bases in between.

This clonotype was picked up a small number of times. This sequence joins TRBV9 and TRBJ2-4, with D unresolved. The V gene lost 4 bases and the J gene lost 0 bases, with 11 bases spanning the gap. CDR1 is SGDLS and CDR2 is YYNGEE in the germline V gene. The CDR3 runs 15 residues. CDR3 coding DNA: TGTGCCAGCAGCCCTGATTATCTAGCCAAAAACATTCAGTACTTC. Translation gives CASSPDYLAKNIQYF. The complete variable domain, with remaining parts taken from reference TRBV9 and TRBJ2-4, reads DSGVTQTPKHLITATGQRVTLRCSPRSGDLSVYWYQQSLDQGLQFLIQYYNGEERAKGNILERFSAQQFPDLHSELNLSSLELGDSALYFCASSPDYLAKNIQYFGAGTRLSVL.

This chain links TRBV7-2 with TRBJ2-5; D call uncertain. Deletions cut 3 bases from V and 7 bases from J, with 9 bases between. The CDR3 is 12 amino acids. Germline CDR1 SGHTA, CDR2 FQGNSA. This CDR3 is CASSLGAGTQYF. The CDR3 bases are TGTGCCAGCAGCTTGGGTGCAGGGACCCAGTACTTC.

This clonotype showed up many times. The genes are TRBV28 and TRBJ1-2; maybe TRBD1 (5 bases). Per germline, CDR1 MDHEN and CDR2 SYDVKM. The CDR3 sequence is 11 residues long. Trimming left V 5 bases short and J 7 bases short, with 8 bases between. The CDR3 DNA sequence: TGTGCCAGCAGTCTGGACATTGGCTACACCTTC. It codes for CASSLDIGYTF.

This clonotype was picked up a small number of times. The V and J genes are TRBV5-1 and TRBJ2-7, with 12 positions matching TRBD1. The CDR3 is made up of 14 amino acids. The J segment lost 7 bases and the V segment lost 5 bases, leaving 7 bases of the junction unmatched. Looked up from germline, CDR1 is SGHRS and CDR2 is YFSETQ. CDR3: CASRPGQGAGEQYF. DNA for the CDR3: TGCGCCAGCAGACCGGGACAGGGGGCGGGGGAGCAGTACTTC. The full variable domain, its missing parts supplied by reference TRBV5-1 and TRBJ2-7, is KAGVTQTPRYLIKTRGQQVTLSCSPISGHRSVSWYQQTPGQGLQFLFEYFSETQRNKGNFPGRFSGRQFSNSRSEMNVSTLELGDSALYLCASRPGQGAGEQYFGPGTRLTVT.

The genes are TRBV7-2 and TRBJ2-1; the D is unclear. V was shortened by 3 bases and J by 2 bases, with 8 bases between the two germline ends. This CDR3 is built from 14 residues. The germline gives CDR1 SGHTA, CDR2 FQGNSA. The CDR3 is CASSFLQTYNEQFF. In nucleotides, the CDR3 is TGTGCCAGCAGCTTTCTGCAAACCTACAATGAGCAGTTCTTC.

This chain connects TRBV20-1 to TRBJ1-2; D is unresolved. V was shortened by 0 bases and J by 2 bases, with 13 bases between the two germline ends. Germline V gene lookup returns CDR1 DFQATT and CDR2 SNEGSKA (reference sequence). CDR3 size: 15 residues. The CDR3 loop reads CSARDQLTLNYGYTF. The DNA of the CDR3 is TGCAGTGCTAGAGATCAGTTAACACTCAACTATGGCTACACCTTC.

This clonotype was found a few times. This chain joins TRBV20-1 and TRBJ2-6; D is unresolved. V lost 4 bases to trimming and J lost 4 bases, with 20 bases between them. CDR1 DFQATT and CDR2 SNEGSKA come from the germline V gene (reference sequence). This CDR3 is built from 17 residues. The CDR3 DNA reads TGCAGTGCTACATACGGCCTTGGTCTCTCGGGGGCCAACGTCCTGACTTTC. Translating gives CSATYGLGLSGANVLTF.

The chain recombines TRBV7-6 with TRBJ2-7, with 8 positions matching TRBD1. The ends lost 5 bases at V and 0 bases at J; junction bases unmatched: 9. The germline V gene encodes CDR1 SGHVS and CDR2 FNYEAQ. The CDR3 is 16 residues long. CDR3: CASSATGGSGSYEQYF. The CDR3, as DNA: TGTGCCAGCAGCGCCACAGGGGGTAGTGGCTCCTACGAGCAGTACTTC.

This clonotype was recorded once. The CDR3 is CASSILTGGDGYTF. The CDR3 nucleotides read TGCGCCAGCAGCATCCTGACAGGTGGTGATGGCTACACCTTC. The chain combines TRBV5-1 with TRBJ1-2; D perhaps matches TRBD1 (6 bases). V lost 4 bases and J 6 bases, leaving 16 bases between the germline ends. Germline V CDR1 and CDR2: SGHRS, YFSETQ. This CDR3 comprises 14 residues.

The rearrangement links TRBV10-3 to TRBJ2-1; D gene unclear. Deletions cut 5 bases from V and 5 bases from J, with 7 bases between. This CDR3 spans 12 amino acids. The germline V gene has CDR1 ENHRY and CDR2 SYGVKD. The CDR3 here is CAISYLNNEQFF. CDR3 nucleotides: TGTGCCATCAGTTACCTAAACAATGAGCAGTTCTTC.

There are many counts of this clonotype. J is TRBJ2-5 and V is TRBV20-1, with D uncertain. The germline gives CDR1 DFQATT, CDR2 SNEGSKA (reference sequence). Trimming left V 1 base short and J 4 bases short, with 1 base between. The CDR3 loop spans 10 amino acids. The CDR3 spells CSARGETQYF. In nucleotides, the CDR3 is TGCAGTGCTAGAGGAGAGACCCAGTACTTC.

This clonotype was seen a few times. The gene calls are TRBV6-1 and TRBJ2-1; TRBD1 matches at 9 bases. This CDR3 has 13 amino acids. Trimming cost V 11 bases and J 2 bases; bases outside gene matches: 4. CDR1 is MNHNS and CDR2 is SASEGT in the germline V gene. This CDR3 is CAAHRGPYNEQFF. In nucleotides, the CDR3 is TGTGCCGCCCACAGGGGGCCCTACAATGAGCAGTTCTTC.

This clonotype appeared many times. The gene calls are TRBV6-1 and TRBJ1-2, with D possibly matching TRBD1 (5 bases). The CDR3 spans 12 residues. From germline, CDR1 is MNHNS and CDR2 SASEGT. V was cut by 3 bases and J by 6 bases, with 8 bases left in between. In DNA form, the CDR3 reads TGTGCCAGCAGTGACAGGGTGGATGGCTACACCTTC. Its translation: CASSDRVDGYTF.

This clonotype occurred many times. This CDR3 is CSARDLRRTNTEAFF. CDR3 sequence (DNA): TGCAGTGCTAGAGATCTACGACGGACGAACACTGAAGCTTTCTTT. This chain connects TRBV20-1 to TRBJ1-1, with D uncertain. Germline CDR1 DFQATT, CDR2 SNEGSKA (reference sequence). This CDR3 has 15 amino acids. Between the trimmed V and J ends, which lost 0 bases and 1 base, there was a span of 12 bases.